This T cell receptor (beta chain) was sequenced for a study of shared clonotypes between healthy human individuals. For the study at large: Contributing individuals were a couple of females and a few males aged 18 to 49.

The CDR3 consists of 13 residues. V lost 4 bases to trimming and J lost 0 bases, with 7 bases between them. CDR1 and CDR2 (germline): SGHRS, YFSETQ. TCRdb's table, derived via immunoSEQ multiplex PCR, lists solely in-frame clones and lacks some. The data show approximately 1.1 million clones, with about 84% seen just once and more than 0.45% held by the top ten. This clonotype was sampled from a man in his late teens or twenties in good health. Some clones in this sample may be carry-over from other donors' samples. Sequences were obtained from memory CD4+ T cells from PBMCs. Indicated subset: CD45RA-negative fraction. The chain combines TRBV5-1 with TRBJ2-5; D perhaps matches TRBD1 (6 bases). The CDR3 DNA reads TGCGCCAGCAGCCGGGACAACCAAGAGACCCAGTACTTC. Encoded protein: CASSRDNQETQYF.